The 21 T cell receptor beta chains given below trace back to one sample, sequenced in a study of long-term antiretroviral therapy in people with HIV. Researchers report immunoSEQ v3.0 was run at survey level. Clones were sequenced by immunoSEQ multiplex PCR, and TCRdb holds only the in-frame ones, with some missing. The sample includes over 15,000 clones, about 85% of them seen just once. The material was unsorted PBMCs, obtained 0.5 years after starting antiretroviral therapy. The source of these receptors is a woman aged 35 to 49 with HIV.

The rearrangement joins TRBV2 to TRBJ1-2, with 7 bases fitting TRBD1. Germline CDR1 SNHLY, CDR2 FYNNEI. The V segment lost 3 bases and the J segment 4 bases; nucleotides outside the gene matches: 8. This CDR3 region has 15 residues. For the CDR3, the DNA is TGTGCCAGCAGTGACGTCAGGACAGGCCCCTATGGCTACACCTTC. Protein: CASSDVRTGPYGYTF.

The rearrangement uses TRBV18 and TRBJ2-2, with 9 bases lining up with TRBD2. The CDR3 length is 18 residues. After removal of 4 bases from V and 1 base from J, the junction contained 10 bases not matched to a gene. Germline lookup yields CDR1 KGHSH and CDR2 LQKENI. CDR3 sequence: CASSQTRAGGRNTGELFF. The CDR3 DNA reads as TGTGCCAGCTCACAAACCCGCGCGGGAGGGCGGAACACCGGGGAGCTGTTTTTT.

The chain is built from TRBV5-4 and TRBJ2-7, with D maybe TRBD1 (6 bases). The germline V gene encodes CDR1 SGHNT and CDR2 YYREEE (reference sequence). This CDR3 contains 15 residues. Trimming removed 0 bases from V and 7 bases from J, with 17 bases in between. CDR3 bases: TGTGCCAGCAGCTTGGCCCCAGGGGCCCAGGGAGAGCAGTACTTC. Its protein is CASSLAPGAQGEQYF.

The CDR3 region is CTSSHSQMEDRNYNQPQHF. In DNA, the CDR3 is TGCACCAGCAGCCACTCGCAGATGGAAGACCGCAACTATAATCAGCCCCAGCATTTT. This chain uses TRBV1 with TRBJ1-5. TRBV1 is a documented pseudogene. CDR3 length equals 19 residues.

The chain couples TRBV6-5 to TRBJ2-2; a weak D match, TRBD1 (6 bases). V lost 6 bases to trimming and J lost 11 bases, with 19 bases between them. Germline loops: CDR1 MNHEY, CDR2 SVGAGI. This CDR3 is built from 14 residues. The CDR3, as DNA: TGTGCCAGCAGACCTCTGCAGGGGACCGCCGAGCTGTTTTTT. Residues: CASRPLQGTAELFF.

V usage is TRBV6-1 and J usage is TRBJ1-4; D gene ambiguous. The CDR3 length is 15 residues. Germline lookup yields CDR1 MNHNS and CDR2 SASEGT. V dropped 4 bases and J dropped 4 bases, with 13 bases sitting between them. CDR3 nucleotide sequence: TGTGCCAGCAGTGGGCTGGCCTATAATAATGAAAAACTGTTTTTT. This sequence encodes CASSGLAYNNEKLFF.

The chain combines TRBV14 with TRBJ2-1; a weak D match, TRBD1 (6 bases). Germline assignment: CDR1 SGHDN and CDR2 FVKESK. The CDR3 has 13 residues. The ends were cut back, 5 bases at V and 15 bases at J, with 20 bases in the middle. In DNA, the CDR3 is TGTGCCAGCAGCAAAAATAGGGACACCGGTGTGTTCTTC. As protein: CASSKNRDTGVFF.

This chain links TRBV27 with TRBJ1-1; D not certain. The CDR3 has 11 amino acids. Germline-derived CDR1 and CDR2 are MNHEY and SMNVEV (reference sequence). V lost 4 bases and J 5 bases, leaving 5 bases between the germline ends. Here the CDR3 DNA reads TGTGCCAGCAGTTCTATTACTGAAGCTTTCTTT. Translated: CASSSITEAFF.

The chain has TRBV5-4 and TRBJ1-2; D is undetermined. Germline CDR1 SGHNT, CDR2 YYREEE (reference sequence). The CDR3 covers 15 residues. The V gene lost 6 bases and the J gene lost 1 base, with 16 bases spanning the gap. As DNA, the CDR3 is TGTGCCAGCACCGCCCTGGACGGTAATAACTATGGCTACACCTTC. It codes for CASTALDGNNYGYTF.

This rearrangement joins TRBV6-5 to TRBJ2-3, with TRBD2 identical over 8 bases. After removal of 10 bases from V and 2 bases from J, the junction contained 11 bases not matched to a gene. Germline V gives CDR1 MNHEY, CDR2 SVGAGI. The CDR3 runs to 15 residues. The CDR3 DNA reads TGTGCCAACACGGGGGGGGCAAGGGTCACAGATACGCAGTATTTT. Translation: CANTGGARVTDTQYF.

The V gene is TRBV10-3, the J gene TRBJ2-1; D may be TRBD1 (6 bases). The CDR3 consists of 14 residues. The V gene lost 8 bases and the J gene lost 2 bases, with 13 bases spanning the gap. CDR1 is ENHRY and CDR2 is SYGVKD in the germline V gene. This CDR3 reads CAIQGEGAYNEQFF. The CDR3 coding sequence is TGTGCCATCCAAGGCGAGGGGGCCTACAATGAGCAGTTCTTC.

This chain connects TRBV10-3 to TRBJ2-1; tentative D call: TRBD2 (6 bases). The CDR3 spans 17 residues. V was shortened by 4 bases and J by 9 bases, with 25 bases between the two germline ends. From germline, CDR1 is ENHRY and CDR2 SYGVKD. The CDR3 DNA reads as TGTGCCATCAGTGGCGGACCGGGACTTCTACCCGGGTCTGAGCAGTTCTTC. Its protein is CAISGGPGLLPGSEQFF.

In its sample, this clone was seen once. The V call is TRBV7-9, the J call TRBJ2-6, with D tentatively TRBD1 (5 bases). CDR1 is SEHNR, CDR2 FQNEAQ, per germline (reference sequence). Trimming took 5 bases from V and 11 from J, leaving 19 bases between them. The CDR3 loop spans 15 amino acids. The CDR3 coding sequence is TGTGCCAGCAGCCACGGCAGGGTACTACGGGACGTCCTGACTTTC. The encoded protein is CASSHGRVLRDVLTF.

The chain employs TRBV15 and TRBJ2-1; the match to TRBD2 covers 11 bases. CDR1 LNHNV and CDR2 YYDKDF come from the germline V gene (reference sequence). Germline trimming cut 3 bases from V and 9 bases from J; bases unmatched to any gene: 10. CDR3 length equals 16 residues. The CDR3 DNA is TGTGCCACCAGCAGTTTACTAGCGGGAGCAGGCGGTGAGCAGTTCTTC. Translation: CATSSLLAGAGGEQFF.

The chain recombines TRBV7-9 with TRBJ2-7; the D is unclear. This CDR3 is 15 amino acids long. V was pared by 1 base and J by 1 base, with 11 bases between. Germline V gene data show CDR1 as SEHNR and CDR2 as FQNEAQ (reference sequence). The CDR3 DNA reads TGTGCCAGCAGCTTAGTTGGGTCTCGTTCCTACGAGCAGTACTTC. Its translation is CASSLVGSRSYEQYF.

The chain has TRBV30 and TRBJ1-1; D gene uncertain. Germline loops: CDR1 GTSNPN, CDR2 SVGIG (reference sequence). This CDR3 spans 12 amino acids. Between the trimmed V and J ends, which lost 1 base and 8 bases, there was a span of 11 bases. The CDR3 DNA follows: TGTGCCTGGAGTGCCGCCGTCGGGGAAGCTTTCTTT. The encoded protein is CAWSAAVGEAFF. The variable domain in full, completed from reference TRBV30 and TRBJ1-1, reads SQTIHQWPATLVQPVGSPLSLECTVEGTSNPNLYWYRQAAGRGLQLLFYSVGIGQISSEVPQNLSASRPQDRQFILSSKKLLLSDSGFYLCAWSAAVGEAFFGQGTRLTVV.

The rearrangement joins TRBV19 to TRBJ1-1; D ambiguous. Between the trimmed V and J ends, which lost 6 bases and 3 bases, there was a span of 20 bases. The length of the CDR3 is 16 residues. CDR1 and CDR2 from the germline V gene are LNHDA and SQIVND (reference sequence). The CDR3 is CASREGGWYEDTEAFF. CDR3 bases: TGTGCCAGTAGGGAAGGTGGGTGGTATGAGGACACTGAAGCTTTCTTT.

V is TRBV9 and J is TRBJ2-5; maybe TRBD2 (6 bases). V lost 0 bases, J lost 2 bases, and 8 bases lay in between. Per the germline V gene, CDR1 is SGDLS and CDR2 is YYNGEE. This CDR3 region has 14 residues. The CDR3 spells CASSVGREQETQYF. CDR3 nucleotides: TGTGCCAGCAGCGTAGGTCGGGAGCAAGAGACCCAGTACTTC.

The chain has TRBV28 and TRBJ1-2, with a weak D call TRBD1 (5 bases). CDR1 and CDR2 (germline): MDHEN, SYDVKM. V was cut by 8 bases and J by 4 bases, with 20 bases left in between. The CDR3 extends over 15 amino acids. CDR3 loop: CASLKGQPSSYGYTF. The CDR3 DNA sequence: TGTGCCAGCTTAAAGGGGCAACCATCTTCCTATGGCTACACCTTC.

This clone was seen only once. The rearrangement links TRBV11-1 to TRBJ2-1, with 9 bases aligning to TRBD2. Trimming took 5 bases from V and 9 from J; bases not matched to a gene: 14. Germline V gene data show CDR1 as SGHAT and CDR2 as FQDESV (reference sequence). The CDR3 spans 16 residues. The CDR3 sequence is CASSLIAGEGSSEQFF. For the CDR3, the DNA is TGTGCCAGCAGCCTAATAGCGGGAGAGGGGTCTTCTGAGCAGTTCTTC.

The CDR3 sequence is CASSEAWEREVYEQYF. The CDR3 bases are TGTGCCAGCAGTGAGGCCTGGGAGCGGGAGGTGTACGAGCAGTACTTC. V usage is TRBV6-4 and J usage is TRBJ2-7, with 9 bases fitting TRBD2. Germline assignment: CDR1 MRHNA and CDR2 SNTAGT. The V segment lost 3 bases and the J segment 4 bases; nucleotides outside the gene matches: 10. This CDR3 has 16 amino acids.